The entry that follows covers one T cell receptor (beta chain) sequence. The sample originates from a study of cytomegalovirus exposure and HLA in healthy donors. V was clipped by 7 bases and J by 4 bases, with 19 bases between them. CDR1 MNHEY and CDR2 SVGAGI come from the germline V gene. The CDR3 runs 15 residues. Researchers ran the PCR with 60 Vbeta and 13 Jbeta primers. The data were produced by immunoSEQ multiplex PCR, yet TCRdb's version contains in-frame clones alone and is incomplete. Here the sample spans about 200,000 clones, about four fifths being singletons. The chain recombines TRBV6-5 with TRBJ1-1; tentatively, D is TRBD1 (6 bases). The TCR comes from a young woman in good health and CMV-seronegative. The sequenced sample consisted of PBMCs. The CDR3 nucleotides are TGTGCCAGCACTCGGGACACCCTCAGGGGCACTGAAGCTTTCTTT. Translated, it gives CASTRDTLRGTEAFF.